This T cell receptor beta chain was sequenced in a study of long-term antiretroviral therapy in people with HIV. A note on this clone: Its matching antigen is unknown.

Points from the study as a whole: It was observed that HIV repertoires exhibited narrower CDR3 length ranges than controls.

Survey-level resolution applied to immunoSEQ assay v3.0. Clones were read by immunoSEQ multiplex PCR, and TCRdb kept only the in-frame ones, dropping some. The repertoire consists of tens of thousands of clones, with about 79% occurring once and the leading ten covering 2% to 2.5%. This TCR was sampled from a man aged 50-60 years with HIV. This material consisted of unsorted PBMCs, taken 3 years after starting antiretroviral therapy.

CDR3 sequence reads: CASRGQGARNEQYF. The CDR3 bases are TGTGCCAGCAGGGGACAGGGGGCCCGAAACGAGCAGTACTTC. The chain is built from TRBV25-1 and TRBJ2-7; 12 bases are shared with TRBD1. The CDR3 extends over 14 amino acids. From germline, CDR1 is MGHDK and CDR2 SYGVNS. Trimming at V came to 6 bases and at J to 5 bases, leaving 5 bases not matched to a gene.